These 27 T cell receptor beta chains came from one sample sequenced in a study of blood T cell repertoires in COVID-19. Sequencing used immunoSEQ multiplex PCR; TCRdb keeps in-frame clones, though not all of them. The sample lists some 260,000 clones, approximately 90% occurring once. Input material: peripheral blood. These receptor sequences come from a woman aged 30 to 39 with COVID-19, enrolled during active disease.

The genes are TRBV19 and TRBJ1-4; D is unclear. CDR3 length: 16 amino acids. Trimming stripped 4 bases from V and 0 bases from J, with 12 bases between. The germline gives CDR1 LNHDA, CDR2 SQIVND (reference sequence). The CDR3 bases are TGTGCCAGTAGTACAACCCGCCTAACAACTAATGAAAAACTGTTTTTT. It yields the protein CASSTTRLTTNEKLFF.

This rearrangement joins TRBV3-1 (or the pseudogene TRBV3-2) to TRBJ1-2, with D perhaps TRBD1 (5 bases). CDR3 length equals 18 residues. Trimming took off 3 bases at V and 0 bases at J, with 20 bases between the two ends. Germline lookup yields CDR1 LGHDT and CDR2 YNNKEL (reference sequence). CDR3 region: CASSHLGTGLTSNYGYTF. CDR3 DNA: TGTGCCAGCAGCCATTTAGGTACAGGATTAACCTCTAACTATGGCTACACCTTC.

The chain uses TRBV5-3 and TRBJ2-1; 13 positions match TRBD2. TRBV5-3 is an open reading frame whose function is uncertain. CDR3 length: 15 residues. The trim removed 4 bases at V and 9 bases at J, leaving 7 bases unmatched. CDR3 sequence: CARSPLAGGPCEQFF. Here the CDR3 DNA reads TGTGCCAGAAGCCCACTAGCGGGGGGGCCGTGTGAGCAGTTCTTC.

This sequence joins TRBV6-5 and TRBJ2-1; 7 nucleotides line up with TRBD1. The CDR3 loop spans 13 amino acids. In germline, CDR1 is MNHEY, CDR2 SVGAGI. V was clipped by 0 bases and J by 10 bases; unmatched bases: 3. As DNA, the CDR3 is TGTGCCAGCAGTTACTCACAGGGGAAAGAGCAGTTCTTC. Residues: CASSYSQGKEQFF.

The chain combines TRBV6-5 with TRBJ2-7; 9 positions match TRBD1. Per the germline V gene, CDR1 is MNHEY and CDR2 is SVGAGI. The ends lost 4 bases at V and 4 bases at J; junction bases unmatched: 2. The CDR3 extends over 13 amino acids. The CDR3 DNA reads as TGTGCCAGCAGTTCCGGACAGGGGTACGAGCAGTACTTC. Its translation: CASSSGQGYEQYF.

For the CDR3, the DNA is TGTGCCAGTAGTGACACAGGGGATTCTTTTGGCTACACCTTC. It encodes CASSDTGDSFGYTF. The rearrangement uses TRBV19 and TRBJ1-2, with TRBD1 matching over 7 bases. The germline V gene encodes CDR1 LNHDA and CDR2 SQIVND (reference sequence). Trimming at V came to 5 bases and at J to 7 bases, leaving 10 bases not matched to a gene. There are 14 residues in the CDR3.

The rearrangement links TRBV3-1 (or the pseudogene TRBV3-2) to TRBJ1-5, with a weak D call TRBD1 (5 bases). Germline CDR1 and CDR2: LGHDT and YNNKEL (reference sequence). This CDR3 spans 13 amino acids. Deletions cut 4 bases from V and 10 bases from J, with 14 bases between. CDR3 bases: TGTGCCAGCAGCCGCCGACCAGGGACTCCCCAGCATTTT. Translating gives CASSRRPGTPQHF.

The chain joins TRBV28 to TRBJ1-5; D call uncertain. There are 13 residues in the CDR3. Per germline, CDR1 MDHEN and CDR2 SYDVKM. With 8 bases removed from V and 0 bases from J, the gap between germline ends came to 8 bases. CDR3: CASGLYSNQPQHF. DNA for the CDR3: TGTGCCAGCGGCCTTTATAGCAATCAGCCCCAGCATTTT.

This sequence joins TRBV19 and TRBJ2-2, with D possibly TRBD2 on 5 matching bases. The CDR3 spans 16 residues. Germline V gene data show CDR1 as LNHDA and CDR2 as SQIVND (reference sequence). V shed 4 bases and J shed 4 bases, with 16 bases lying between them. CDR3 residues: CASSTPGVGVTGELFF. As DNA, the CDR3 is TGTGCCAGTAGTACCCCAGGCGTCGGGGTCACCGGGGAGCTGTTTTTT.

The chain employs TRBV2 and TRBJ2-5; 8 bases fit TRBD1. The germline gives CDR1 SNHLY, CDR2 FYNNEI. The CDR3 has 13 amino acids. The ends lost 8 bases at V and 5 bases at J; junction bases unmatched: 7. For the CDR3, the DNA is TGTGCCAGCGTCGACAGGGGACTGGAGACCCAGTACTTC. Translation: CASVDRGLETQYF.

The chain recombines TRBV10-3 with TRBJ2-5; TRBD2 matches at 16 bases. With V trimmed by 6 bases and J by 7 bases, 5 bases remained unmatched. The CDR3 has 15 residues. The germline V gene has CDR1 ENHRY and CDR2 SYGVKD. CDR3 region: CAISGTSGRDGTQYF. In DNA form, the CDR3 reads TGTGCCATCAGCGGGACTAGCGGGAGGGACGGGACCCAGTACTTC.

V is TRBV6-5 and J is TRBJ1-6; 7 bases map to TRBD1. Trimming took 7 bases from V and 5 from J; bases not matched to a gene: 5. This CDR3 is 14 amino acids long. CDR1 and CDR2 from the germline V gene are MNHEY and SVGAGI. As DNA, the CDR3 is TGTGCCAGCACGGGGACAGTGAATAATTCACCCCTCCACTTT. Translating it yields CASTGTVNNSPLHF.

J is TRBJ2-5 and V is TRBV6-5; D is possibly TRBD1 (5 bases). The V end lost 8 bases, the J end lost 5 bases, and 15 bases lay between the germline ends. The CDR3 has 13 amino acids. CDR1 MNHEY and CDR2 SVGAGI come from the germline V gene. CDR3 bases: TGTGCCAGCGCCAGGGTTTGGCGGGAGACCCAGTACTTC. This translates into CASARVWRETQYF.

V gene TRBV5-1 combines with J gene TRBJ1-2; a weak D match, TRBD1 (6 bases). Per the germline V gene, CDR1 is SGHRS and CDR2 is YFSETQ. Trimming took 2 bases from V and 1 from J, leaving 12 bases between them. The CDR3 length is 15 residues. CDR3 region: CASSFEDSLNYGYTF. CDR3 coding DNA: TGCGCCAGCAGCTTTGAGGACAGCCTTAACTATGGCTACACCTTC.

This chain joins TRBV24-1 and TRBJ1-2; 7 positions match TRBD1. The CDR3 is made up of 14 amino acids. Germline V CDR1 and CDR2: KGHDR, SFDVKD. Trimming removed 5 bases from V and 4 bases from J; junction bases left unmatched: 6. This CDR3 is CATSGSDRVYGYTF. CDR3 coding DNA: TGTGCCACCAGTGGTTCAGACAGGGTCTATGGCTACACCTTC.

The chain combines TRBV24-1 with TRBJ1-2; 9 positions match TRBD1. The CDR3 totals 16 residues. Germline V CDR1 and CDR2: KGHDR, SFDVKD. J was trimmed by 6 bases and V by 4 bases; bases with no gene match: 11. The CDR3 sequence: CATSDLLQGAENGYTF. CDR3 coding DNA: TGTGCCACCAGTGACTTACTACAGGGGGCGGAGAATGGCTACACCTTC.

V usage is TRBV5-6 and J usage is TRBJ2-4, with D possibly being TRBD2 (6 bases). Germline loops: CDR1 SGHDT, CDR2 YYEEEE. Deletions cut 1 base from V and 0 bases from J, with 20 bases between. This CDR3 comprises 19 residues. CDR3 bases: TGTGCCAGCAGCTTGAATAGCCGAATAGCGGAGATAGCCAAAAACATTCAGTACTTC. Protein product: CASSLNSRIAEIAKNIQYF.

The CDR3: CASRLAGTEGDTQYF. In DNA form, the CDR3 reads TGCGCCAGCAGACTAGCCGGGACCGAAGGGGATACGCAGTATTTT. The chain couples TRBV5-1 to TRBJ2-3; possible D gene TRBD2, 6 bases. V was pared by 5 bases and J by 6 bases, with 19 bases between. The CDR3 is 15 residues long. Per the germline V gene, CDR1 is SGHRS and CDR2 is YFSETQ.

The CDR3 loop reads CSVEGGLYNEQFF. CDR3 in DNA: TGCAGCGTTGAGGGGGGACTATACAATGAGCAGTTCTTC. The V call is TRBV29-1, the J call TRBJ2-1; 7 nucleotides align to TRBD2. Germline V gene lookup returns CDR1 SQVTM and CDR2 ANQGSEA. This CDR3 contains 13 residues. V shed 3 bases and J 4 bases; nucleotides not matched to a gene: 3.

V gene TRBV5-5 combines with J gene TRBJ2-7; 7 bases are shared with TRBD1. Germline V lookup: CDR1 SGHKS, CDR2 YYEKEE (reference sequence). Unmatched junction bases numbered 1, after V lost 0 bases and J lost 1 base. The CDR3 totals 14 residues. The CDR3 here is CASSLGQGSYEQYF. The CDR3 nucleotides are TGTGCCAGCAGCTTGGGACAGGGTTCCTACGAGCAGTACTTC.

The V gene is TRBV14, the J gene TRBJ1-1; tentatively, D is TRBD1 (5 bases). Germline CDR1 and CDR2: SGHDN and FVKESK. The CDR3 is 16 residues long. Trimming took off 4 bases at V and 2 bases at J, with 17 bases between the two ends. The CDR3 reads CASSPDRTFDNTEAFF. CDR3 coding DNA: TGTGCCAGCAGCCCTGACCGGACATTTGATAACACTGAAGCTTTCTTT.

The rearrangement uses TRBV27 and TRBJ1-2; a possible D gene is TRBD1 (5 bases). V dropped 1 base and J dropped 3 bases, with 21 bases sitting between them. The germline V gene has CDR1 MNHEY and CDR2 SMNVEV (reference sequence). CDR3 length equals 18 residues. The CDR3 DNA is TGTGCCAGCAGTTTATTCCCCCCCCGGGCAGGGCCGCACTATGGCTACACCTTC. Translation gives CASSLFPPRAGPHYGYTF.

V gene TRBV5-1 combines with J gene TRBJ2-7; possible D gene TRBD1, 6 bases. Per germline, CDR1 SGHRS and CDR2 YFSETQ. The germline V and J ends were trimmed by 4 bases and 2 bases, with 16 bases remaining between them. CDR3 length: 15 residues. CDR3 protein: CASSGPTGTTYEQYV. DNA of the CDR3: TGCGCCAGCAGCGGCCCGACAGGAACGACCTACGAGCAGTACGTC.

This clone was counted a single time. The CDR3 sequence: CASSLGQNPIKNIQYF. In nucleotides, the CDR3 is TGTGCCAGCAGCTTAGGGCAGAATCCCATCAAAAACATTCAGTACTTC. This chain links TRBV7-2 with TRBJ2-4; D uncertain. Germline CDR1 and CDR2: SGHTA and FQGNSA. This CDR3 is built from 16 residues. The germline V and J ends were trimmed by 1 base and 3 bases, with 13 bases remaining between them.

The V call is TRBV10-1, the J call TRBJ2-1, with TRBD1 identical over 9 bases. V shed 4 bases, J shed 0 bases, and the junction held 13 bases outside the gene matches. From germline, CDR1 is WNHNN and CDR2 SYGVQD (reference sequence). This CDR3 has 19 amino acids. The CDR3 nucleotides read TGCGCCAGCAGTGGCCGTCCCGGGACAGGGAAATTCTCCTACAATGAGCAGTTCTTC. Its protein product is CASSGRPGTGKFSYNEQFF.

The chain employs TRBV28 and TRBJ1-1; D is possibly TRBD1 (5 bases). This CDR3 is built from 15 residues. V was clipped by 2 bases and J by 5 bases, with 15 bases between them. From germline, CDR1 is MDHEN and CDR2 SYDVKM. DNA for the CDR3: TGTGCCAGCAGTTTAGGGGCTACTTATGGTACTGAAGCTTTCTTT. Its translation is CASSLGATYGTEAFF.

This chain joins TRBV5-8 and TRBJ2-7; the D gene is possibly TRBD2 (6 bases). CDR1 and CDR2 (germline): SGHTS, YDEGEE. The V and J ends lost 4 bases and 6 bases respectively, with 17 bases between them. The CDR3 covers 14 residues. CDR3 amino acids: CASSHRDSRVEQYV. DNA for the CDR3: TGTGCCAGCAGCCACCGGGACTCCAGAGTCGAGCAGTACGTC.